This TCR beta chain was recorded in a study of monozygotic twins with inflammatory bowel disease. Blood (approximately 2.3 ml) was collected from every donor individually. A remark on this clonotype: The antigen remains unidentified.

From its re-call of the 5' RACE reads, TCRdb lists each CDR3 protein once, without DNA. Recorded for this sample: 150,000 to 200,000 distinct CDR3 sequences. Study results and limitations: Especially where disease activity was present, IBD patients had fewer clonotypes in common with others than healthy twins did. Data gave no support to a single strong signal or clonotype associated with IBD. Patients with IBD had less TCRbeta diversity (inverse Simpson) than their healthy co-twins.

Germline V lookup: CDR1 MNHNS, CDR2 SASEGT. The CDR3 is 15 amino acids. The source material was blood. The V call is TRBV6-1, the J call TRBJ2-1; the TCRdb D gene call, TRBD2, has no DNA to confirm it. This sequence originates from a human donor with ulcerative colitis or Crohn's disease, or a healthy co-twin of an affected twin (not recorded which). CDR3 residues: CASSRLAGGFYEQFF.